This is a list of T cell receptor beta chains from one sample in a study of T cell clones after liver transplantation. Produced via immunoSEQ multiplex PCR; TCRdb's table is partial and in-frame only. Of tens of thousands of clones listed, almost 95% are singletons. The sequencing used CD4+ T cells from blood, collected nearly 26 months after liver transplant. Source of these receptors: a human patient who received a liver transplant. Some T cells may be graft donor cells. The CDR3 runs from the conserved cysteine through the conserved F or W. Fields, in order: clone size, D gene, J gene, V gene, CDR3 DNA, CDR3 protein. A D gene is named only where the DNA matches it firmly. A clone size is listed for some rows: how often the clone was seen (once, few, many), or a class if it is expanded.

clone size: .
D gene: .
J gene: TRBJ1-1
V gene: TRBV28
CDR3 DNA: TGTGCCAGCAGTTCCCAGAGACCGAACACTGAAGCTTTCTTT
CDR3 protein: CASSSQRPNTEAFF

clone size: once
D gene: TRBD1
J gene: TRBJ2-1
V gene: TRBV11-3
CDR3 DNA: TGTGCCAGCAGCTTGGTGGGGGACAGGATGAGGAATGAGCAGTTCTTC
CDR3 protein: CASSLVGDRMRNEQFF

clone size: once
D gene: .
J gene: TRBJ1-1
V gene: TRBV5-1
CDR3 DNA: TGCGCCAGCAGCCCAGGACAGAACACTGAAGCTTTCTTT
CDR3 protein: CASSPGQNTEAFF

clone size: .
D gene: .
J gene: TRBJ2-7
V gene: TRBV5-6
CDR3 DNA: TGTGCCAGCAGCTTGGTGGGCAGGGAGGCAGACGAGCAGTACTTC
CDR3 protein: CASSLVGREADEQYF

clone size: .
D gene: TRBD1
J gene: TRBJ2-5
V gene: TRBV10-3
CDR3 DNA: TGTGCCATCAGAGGGGGCGAAGAGACCCAGTACTTC
CDR3 protein: CAIRGGEETQYF

clone size: .
D gene: .
J gene: TRBJ2-3
V gene: TRBV5-6
CDR3 DNA: TGTGCCAGCAGCCACGGGACACGCACAGATACGCAGTATTTT
CDR3 protein: CASSHGTRTDTQYF

clone size: .
D gene: .
J gene: TRBJ2-7
V gene: TRBV7-8
CDR3 DNA: TGTGCCAGCAGCTTAGAGCGCCAGGGCCCATACGAGCAGTACTTC
CDR3 protein: CASSLERQGPYEQYF

clone size: once
D gene: .
J gene: TRBJ2-7
V gene: TRBV14
CDR3 DNA: TGTGCCAGCAGCCAAGGTGGCCGGGCCCGCTCCTACGAGCAGTACTTC
CDR3 protein: CASSQGGRARSYEQYF

clone size: .
D gene: .
J gene: TRBJ2-6
V gene: TRBV9
CDR3 DNA: TGTGCCAGCAGCGTCTCGCCGGGGGCTGGGGCCAACGTCCTGACTTTC
CDR3 protein: CASSVSPGAGANVLTF

clone size: .
D gene: .
J gene: TRBJ1-1
V gene: TRBV7-6
CDR3 DNA: TGTGCCAGCAGCTTAGTAAGGATGGGGGGAGCGAACACTGAAGCTTTCTTT
CDR3 protein: CASSLVRMGGANTEAFF